This passage covers 16 T cell receptor beta chains from one sample sequenced in a study of OX40 agonist ivuxolimab in advanced cancers. Profiled with immunoSEQ multiplex PCR; TCRdb holds only in-frame clones, not every one. The data contain about 80,000 clones, roughly 84% of them singletons. Material: CD4+ or CD8+ T cells sorted from blood, obtained in a trial of the OX40 agonist ivuxolimab. The origin of the receptors is an adult with an advanced solid tumor such as melanoma, head and neck, liver or kidney cancer.

The V call is TRBV9, the J call TRBJ2-5; 11 nucleotides agree with TRBD1. V trimming: 3 bases; J trimming: 5 bases; junction bases outside the gene matches: 6. The CDR3 covers 15 residues. Germline values: CDR1 SGDLS, CDR2 YYNGEE. The CDR3 spells CASSAGTGGSETQYF. The CDR3 region has the DNA TGTGCCAGCAGCGCCGGGACAGGGGGTAGCGAGACCCAGTACTTC.

The chain is built from TRBV2 and TRBJ1-3; 7 nucleotides match TRBD1. The V gene's germline CDR1 is SNHLY and CDR2 FYNNEI. The J segment lost 1 base and the V segment lost 7 bases, leaving 10 bases of the junction unmatched. CDR3 length equals 16 residues. CDR3 protein: CASTNTGTASGNTIYF. The CDR3 DNA sequence: TGTGCCAGCACAAACACCGGGACAGCTTCTGGAAACACCATATATTTT.

The chain is built from TRBV4-3 and TRBJ2-3; possible D gene TRBD2, 5 bases. The CDR3 has 15 residues. CDR1 LGHNA and CDR2 YSLEER come from the germline V gene. V lost 0 bases to trimming and J lost 6 bases, with 13 bases between them. This CDR3 is CASSQDIASSDTQYF. CDR3 DNA sequence: TGCGCCAGCAGCCAAGATATCGCTAGCAGCGATACGCAGTATTTT.

The rearrangement joins TRBV7-9 to TRBJ2-7; 8 bases agree with TRBD2. Germline V lookup: CDR1 SEHNR, CDR2 FQNEAQ (reference sequence). Losses at the gene ends were 1 base for V and 3 bases for J; bases not matched to a gene: 8. The CDR3 sequence is 16 residues long. In nucleotides, the CDR3 is TGTGCCAGCAGCTTAGTTTCCAGCGGGAGAGTCTACGAGCAGTACTTC. This sequence encodes CASSLVSSGRVYEQYF.

The rearrangement joins TRBV6-4 to TRBJ2-5, with 13 bases that match TRBD2. The CDR3 runs to 18 residues. Germline lookup yields CDR1 MRHNA and CDR2 SNTAGT. Unmatched junction bases numbered 16, after V lost 7 bases and J lost 5 bases. The CDR3 DNA reads as TGTGCCAGCACCCAAGGACTAGCGGGAGCTCTATTGACGGAGACCCAGTACTTC. Amino acid sequence: CASTQGLAGALLTETQYF.

J is TRBJ2-1 and V is TRBV5-1, with 10 positions matching TRBD1. With 2 bases clipped from V and 5 bases from J, the junction kept 10 bases outside the gene matches. The CDR3 contains 17 residues. Germline V gives CDR1 SGHRS, CDR2 YFSETQ. The CDR3 coding sequence is TGCGCCAGCAGCTTTGCCACCCCGGGGACAGGGGACAATGAGCAGTTCTTC. Residues: CASSFATPGTGDNEQFF.

V gene TRBV5-1 combines with J gene TRBJ2-1, with 11 bases that match TRBD2. The V and J ends lost 4 bases and 1 base, in that order; junction bases with no gene match: 4. CDR1 SGHRS and CDR2 YFSETQ come from the germline V gene. The CDR3 has 16 amino acids. The CDR3 DNA sequence: TGCGCCAGCAGCAGTTTAGCGGGGGGGTCCTACAATGAGCAGTTCTTC. This sequence encodes CASSSLAGGSYNEQFF.

This chain uses TRBV6-1 with TRBJ2-1, with a tentative D call TRBD2 (5 bases). Germline CDR1 MNHNS, CDR2 SASEGT. This CDR3 is 13 amino acids long. Trimming took off 10 bases at V and 2 bases at J, with 12 bases between the two ends. CDR3 protein: CATRSGAYNEQFF. The CDR3 region has the DNA TGTGCCACCCGGTCCGGGGCCTACAATGAGCAGTTCTTC.

This clone has more than one count but fewer than ten. The chain employs TRBV7-3 and TRBJ2-3; D call uncertain. This CDR3 has 13 amino acids. The ends were cut back, 4 bases at V and 3 bases at J, with 8 bases in the middle. Per germline, CDR1 SGHTA and CDR2 FQGTGA. CDR3 loop: CASSSSRTDTQYF. For the CDR3, the DNA is TGTGCCAGCAGCTCCTCAAGGACAGATACGCAGTATTTT.

The chain employs TRBV7-2 and TRBJ2-1, with D tentatively TRBD2 (5 bases). V shed 5 bases and J shed 2 bases, with 10 bases lying between them. Germline-derived CDR1 and CDR2 are SGHTA and FQGNSA. This CDR3 comprises 14 residues. CDR3 coding DNA: TGTGCCAGCAGCCCGTACGGGGCCTACAATGAGCAGTTCTTC. Protein: CASSPYGAYNEQFF.

The chain is built from TRBV5-1 and TRBJ1-1; the match to TRBD1 covers 9 bases. V lost 3 bases and J lost 2; bases outside the gene matches: 5. This CDR3 comprises 15 residues. Germline CDR1 is SGHRS and CDR2 is YFSETQ. CDR3 sequence (DNA): TGCGCCAGCAGCTACAGGGGGCGGGAAAACACTGAAGCTTTCTTT. Protein product: CASSYRGRENTEAFF.

The V gene is TRBV18, the J gene TRBJ1-5; 10 bases are shared with TRBD1. CDR3 length: 15 residues. CDR1 is KGHSH, CDR2 LQKENI, per germline. With 4 bases clipped from V and 4 bases from J, the junction kept 4 bases outside the gene matches. The CDR3 loop reads CASSQGTGVNQPQHF. DNA for the CDR3: TGTGCCAGCTCACAAGGGACAGGGGTTAATCAGCCCCAGCATTTT.

This chain joins TRBV2 and TRBJ2-3; TRBD2 might be the D (6 bases). Per germline, CDR1 SNHLY and CDR2 FYNNEI. Trimming left V 9 bases short and J 0 bases short, with 16 bases between. CDR3 length: 15 amino acids. Written as DNA, the CDR3 is TGTGCCAGTAAGGACTACCGGACGAGCACAGATACGCAGTATTTT. It is translated as CASKDYRTSTDTQYF.

This chain uses TRBV19 with TRBJ1-2, with a weak D call TRBD1 (5 bases). Trimming pared 7 bases from V and 3 bases from J, leaving 15 bases between. The CDR3 is made up of 14 amino acids. Per germline, CDR1 LNHDA and CDR2 SQIVND (reference sequence). The chain's CDR3 is CASNPDTRYYGYTF. The CDR3 region has the DNA TGTGCCAGTAACCCGGACACCCGTTACTATGGCTACACCTTC.

The chain links TRBV7-7 to TRBJ2-5; a possible D gene is TRBD2 (6 bases). Trimming removed 8 bases at V and 6 bases at J, with 16 bases between. This CDR3 comprises 13 residues. Germline V gene sequence: CDR1 SSHAT, CDR2 FNYEAQ (reference sequence). CDR3 nucleotides: TGTGCCAGCTCAGTAAGGGGACTTCAGACCCAGTACTTC. It encodes CASSVRGLQTQYF.

V and J are TRBV6-5 and TRBJ2-1; 14 positions agree with TRBD2. Germline CDR1 and CDR2: MNHEY and SVGAGI. This CDR3 contains 15 residues. V lost 4 bases to trimming and J lost 7 bases; unmatched junction nucleotides: 3. Here the CDR3 reads CASSWGLAGVNEQFF. The CDR3 region has the DNA TGTGCCAGCAGTTGGGGACTAGCGGGAGTAAATGAGCAGTTCTTC.